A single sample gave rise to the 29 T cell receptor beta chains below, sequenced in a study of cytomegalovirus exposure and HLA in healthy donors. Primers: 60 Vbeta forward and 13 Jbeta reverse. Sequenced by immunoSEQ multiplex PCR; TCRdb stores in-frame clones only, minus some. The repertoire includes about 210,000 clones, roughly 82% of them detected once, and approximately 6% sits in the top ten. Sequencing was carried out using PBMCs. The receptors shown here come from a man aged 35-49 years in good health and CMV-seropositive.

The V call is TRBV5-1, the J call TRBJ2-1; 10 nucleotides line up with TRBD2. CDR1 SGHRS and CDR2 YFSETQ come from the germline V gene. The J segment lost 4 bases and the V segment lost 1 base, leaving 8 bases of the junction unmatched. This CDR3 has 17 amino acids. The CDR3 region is CASSLLPGLAVYNEQFF. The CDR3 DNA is TGCGCCAGCAGCTTGCTCCCCGGACTAGCGGTGTACAATGAGCAGTTCTTC.

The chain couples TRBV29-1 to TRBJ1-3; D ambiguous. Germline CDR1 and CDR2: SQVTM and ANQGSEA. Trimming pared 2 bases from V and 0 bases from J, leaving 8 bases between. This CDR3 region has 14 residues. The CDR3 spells CSVEIRHSGNTIYF. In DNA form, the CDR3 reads TGCAGCGTTGAAATACGACACTCTGGAAACACCATATATTTT.

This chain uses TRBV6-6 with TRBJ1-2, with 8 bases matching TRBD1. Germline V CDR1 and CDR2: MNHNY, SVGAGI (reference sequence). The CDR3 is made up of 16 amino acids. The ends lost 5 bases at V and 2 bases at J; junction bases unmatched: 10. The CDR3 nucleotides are TGTGCCAGCAGTCCCGACAGGGGAATTGGAAACTATGGCTACACCTTC. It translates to CASSPDRGIGNYGYTF.

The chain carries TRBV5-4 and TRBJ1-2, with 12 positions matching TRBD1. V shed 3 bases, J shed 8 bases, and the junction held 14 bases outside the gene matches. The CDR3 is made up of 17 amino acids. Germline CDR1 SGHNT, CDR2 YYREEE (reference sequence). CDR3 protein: CASSSGGTGGGLAGYTF. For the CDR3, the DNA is TGTGCCAGCAGCTCGGGAGGGACAGGGGGCGGTCTGGCCGGCTACACCTTC.

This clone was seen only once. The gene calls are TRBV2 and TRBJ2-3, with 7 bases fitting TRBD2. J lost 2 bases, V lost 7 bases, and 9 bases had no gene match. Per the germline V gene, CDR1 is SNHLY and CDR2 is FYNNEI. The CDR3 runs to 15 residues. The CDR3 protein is CASNVTSPITDTQYF. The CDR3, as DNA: TGTGCCAGCAATGTGACTAGCCCAATCACAGATACGCAGTATTTT.

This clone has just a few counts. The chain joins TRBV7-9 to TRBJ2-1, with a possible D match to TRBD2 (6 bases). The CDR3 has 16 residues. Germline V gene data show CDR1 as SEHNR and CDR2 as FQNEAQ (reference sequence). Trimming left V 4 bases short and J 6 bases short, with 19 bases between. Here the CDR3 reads CASSSFGGARGNEQFF. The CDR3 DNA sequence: TGTGCCAGCAGCTCCTTCGGGGGTGCTAGGGGCAATGAGCAGTTCTTC.

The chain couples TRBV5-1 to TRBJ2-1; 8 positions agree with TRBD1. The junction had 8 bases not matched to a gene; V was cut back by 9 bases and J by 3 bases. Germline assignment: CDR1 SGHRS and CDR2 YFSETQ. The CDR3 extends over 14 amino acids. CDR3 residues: CATRTGSNYNEQFF. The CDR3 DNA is TGCGCCACTAGGACAGGGTCTAACTACAATGAGCAGTTCTTC.

The CDR3 protein is CASSLSGGGYGYTF. CDR3 nucleotides: TGTGCCAGCAGCTTATCAGGGGGCGGCTATGGCTACACCTTC. V usage is TRBV7-2 and J usage is TRBJ1-2; TRBD1 matches at 8 bases. From germline, CDR1 is SGHTA and CDR2 FQGNSA. The J segment lost 4 bases and the V segment lost 2 bases, leaving 3 bases of the junction unmatched. The CDR3 is made up of 14 amino acids.

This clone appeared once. The CDR3, as DNA: TGTGCCAGCAGTCTGCAGGGGTGGGTAGAAACCAACACTGAAGCTTTCTTT. This encodes CASSLQGWVETNTEAFF. The V and J genes are TRBV27 and TRBJ1-1, with a possible D match to TRBD1 (6 bases). In germline, CDR1 is MNHEY, CDR2 SMNVEV (reference sequence). Deletions cut 5 bases from V and 2 bases from J, with 21 bases between. CDR3 size: 17 residues.

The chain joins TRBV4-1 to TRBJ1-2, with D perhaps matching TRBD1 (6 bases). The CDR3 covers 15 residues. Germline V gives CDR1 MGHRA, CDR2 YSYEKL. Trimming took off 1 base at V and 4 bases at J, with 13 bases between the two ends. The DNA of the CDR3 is TGCGCCAGCAGCCAAGGGACAGATCCTTCCTATGGCTACACCTTC. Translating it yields CASSQGTDPSYGYTF.

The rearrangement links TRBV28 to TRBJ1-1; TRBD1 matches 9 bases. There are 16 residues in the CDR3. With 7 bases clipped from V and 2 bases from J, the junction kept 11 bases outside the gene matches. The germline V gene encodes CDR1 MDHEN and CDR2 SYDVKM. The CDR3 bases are TGTGCCAGCATAGACGGACAGGGGCAAGGAAACACTGAAGCTTTCTTT. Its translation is CASIDGQGQGNTEAFF.

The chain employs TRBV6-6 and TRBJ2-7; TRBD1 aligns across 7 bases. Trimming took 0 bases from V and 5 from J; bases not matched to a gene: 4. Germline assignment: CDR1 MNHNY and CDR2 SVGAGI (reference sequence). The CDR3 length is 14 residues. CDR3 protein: CASSYSLDRDEQYF. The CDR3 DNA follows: TGTGCCAGCAGTTACTCGTTAGACAGGGACGAGCAGTACTTC.

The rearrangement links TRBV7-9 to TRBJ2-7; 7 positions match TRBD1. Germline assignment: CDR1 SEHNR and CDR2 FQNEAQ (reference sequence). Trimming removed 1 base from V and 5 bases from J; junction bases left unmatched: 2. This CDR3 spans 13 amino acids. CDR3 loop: CASSLGQGDEQYV. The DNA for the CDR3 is TGTGCCAGCAGCTTAGGACAGGGAGACGAGCAGTACGTC.

DNA of the CDR3: TGTGCCAGCAGCTTAGGCGGTTACACAGATACGCAGTATTTT. Protein: CASSLGGYTDTQYF. This chain links TRBV7-9 with TRBJ2-3; D remains unclear. The CDR3 consists of 14 residues. Germline V lookup: CDR1 SEHNR, CDR2 FQNEAQ (reference sequence). Trimming cost V 1 base and J 2 bases, with 7 bases left between them.

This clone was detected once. The CDR3 DNA reads TGCGCCAGCAGCTCGGACACTCTGGCGCGCTACACCTTC. Encoded protein: CASSSDTLARYTF. The chain carries TRBV5-1 and TRBJ1-2, with TRBD1 as a possible D gene (5 bases). Trimming pared 3 bases from V and 9 bases from J, leaving 15 bases between. CDR3 size: 13 residues. Germline V gene lookup returns CDR1 SGHRS and CDR2 YFSETQ.

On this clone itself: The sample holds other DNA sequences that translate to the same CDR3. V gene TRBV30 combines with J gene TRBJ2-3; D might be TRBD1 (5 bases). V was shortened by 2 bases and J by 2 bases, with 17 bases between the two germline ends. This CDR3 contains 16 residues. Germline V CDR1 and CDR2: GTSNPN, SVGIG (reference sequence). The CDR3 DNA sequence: TGTGCCTGGAGTCCGACTGACAGACACCCCACAGATACGCAGTATTTT. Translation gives CAWSPTDRHPTDTQYF.

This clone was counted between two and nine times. The chain's CDR3 is CASSPDRNYGYTF. CDR3 DNA: TGTGCCAGCAGCCCGGACAGGAACTATGGCTACACCTTC. This rearrangement joins TRBV5-4 to TRBJ1-2; 7 bases are shared with TRBD1. The V gene's germline CDR1 is SGHNT and CDR2 YYREEE (reference sequence). V lost 4 bases to trimming and J lost 2 bases; unmatched junction nucleotides: 2. This CDR3 spans 13 amino acids.

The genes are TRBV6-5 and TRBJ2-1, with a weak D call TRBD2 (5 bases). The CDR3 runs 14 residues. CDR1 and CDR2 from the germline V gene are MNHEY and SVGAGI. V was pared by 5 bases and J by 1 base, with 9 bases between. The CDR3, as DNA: TGTGCCAGCAGTCCGGGATTTTCCTACAATGAGCAGTTCTTC. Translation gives CASSPGFSYNEQFF.

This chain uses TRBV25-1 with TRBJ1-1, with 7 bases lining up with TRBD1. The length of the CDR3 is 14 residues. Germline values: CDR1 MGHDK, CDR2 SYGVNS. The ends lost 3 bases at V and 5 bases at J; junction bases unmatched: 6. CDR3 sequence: CASSDLDRVTEAFF. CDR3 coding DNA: TGTGCCAGCAGTGACTTAGACAGGGTTACTGAAGCTTTCTTT.

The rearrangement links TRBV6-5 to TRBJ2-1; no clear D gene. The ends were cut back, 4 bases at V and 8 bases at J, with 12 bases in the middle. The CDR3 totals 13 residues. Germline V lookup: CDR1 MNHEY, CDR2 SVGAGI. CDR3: CASSFGPADEQFF. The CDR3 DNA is TGTGCCAGCAGTTTTGGCCCCGCGGATGAGCAGTTCTTC.

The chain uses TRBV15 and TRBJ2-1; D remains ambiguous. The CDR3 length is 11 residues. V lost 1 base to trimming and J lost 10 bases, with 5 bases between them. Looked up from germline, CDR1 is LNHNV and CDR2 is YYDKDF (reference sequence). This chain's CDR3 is CATSRGQEQFF. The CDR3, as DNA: TGTGCCACCAGCAGAGGCCAGGAGCAGTTCTTC.

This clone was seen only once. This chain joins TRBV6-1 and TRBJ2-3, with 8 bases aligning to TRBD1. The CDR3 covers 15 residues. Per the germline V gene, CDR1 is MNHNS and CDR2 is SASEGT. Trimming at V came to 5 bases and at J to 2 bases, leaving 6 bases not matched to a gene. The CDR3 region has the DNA TGTGCCAGCAGTCCCCGGGACAGGCACACAGATACGCAGTATTTT. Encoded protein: CASSPRDRHTDTQYF.

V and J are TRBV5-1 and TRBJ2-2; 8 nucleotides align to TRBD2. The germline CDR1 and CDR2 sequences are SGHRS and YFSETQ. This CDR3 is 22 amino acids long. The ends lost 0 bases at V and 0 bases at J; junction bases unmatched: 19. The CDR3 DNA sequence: TGCGCCAGCAGCTTGGAACCGCGGGGGGAGCTAGGTATGGCGGCGAACACCGGGGAGCTGTTTTTT. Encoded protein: CASSLEPRGELGMAANTGELFF.

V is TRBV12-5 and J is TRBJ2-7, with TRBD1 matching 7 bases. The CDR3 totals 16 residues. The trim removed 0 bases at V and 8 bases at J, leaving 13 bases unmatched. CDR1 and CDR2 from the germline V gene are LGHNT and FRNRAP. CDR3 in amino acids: CASGLVGDSGLQQQYF. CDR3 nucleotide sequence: TGTGCTAGTGGTTTGGTAGGGGACAGCGGCCTCCAGCAGCAGTACTTC.

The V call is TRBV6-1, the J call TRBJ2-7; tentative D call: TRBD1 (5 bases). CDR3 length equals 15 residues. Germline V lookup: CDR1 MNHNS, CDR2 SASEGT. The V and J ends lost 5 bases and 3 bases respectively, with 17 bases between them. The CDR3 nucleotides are TGTGCCAGCAGTAACAGACAGATGCCCTTCTACGAGCAGTACTTC. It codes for CASSNRQMPFYEQYF.

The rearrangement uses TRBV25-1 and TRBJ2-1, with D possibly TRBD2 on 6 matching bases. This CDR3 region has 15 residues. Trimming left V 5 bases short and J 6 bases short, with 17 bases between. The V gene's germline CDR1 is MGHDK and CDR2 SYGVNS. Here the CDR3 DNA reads TGTGCCAGCAGTAGATCTAGCGCGTCAGGCAATGAGCAGTTCTTC. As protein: CASSRSSASGNEQFF.

The CDR3 nucleotides are TGTGCCAGCAGCCCGAGTGGGACTAGCGGGATCACAGATACGCAGTATTTT. Translated: CASSPSGTSGITDTQYF. The chain employs TRBV4-2 and TRBJ2-3; TRBD2 matches 13 bases. V shed 4 bases and J 2 bases; nucleotides not matched to a gene: 6. CDR1 and CDR2 from the germline V gene are LGHNA and YNFKEQ. The CDR3 has 17 residues.

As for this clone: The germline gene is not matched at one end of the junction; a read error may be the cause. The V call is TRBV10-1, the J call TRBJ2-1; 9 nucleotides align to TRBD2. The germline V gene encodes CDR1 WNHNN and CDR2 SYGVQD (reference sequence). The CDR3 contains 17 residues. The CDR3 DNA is TGCGCCGGCAGTGGCCCTGGGGGGCGGGAGGGTCGCAATGAGCAGTTCTTC. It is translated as CAGSGPGGREGRNEQFF.

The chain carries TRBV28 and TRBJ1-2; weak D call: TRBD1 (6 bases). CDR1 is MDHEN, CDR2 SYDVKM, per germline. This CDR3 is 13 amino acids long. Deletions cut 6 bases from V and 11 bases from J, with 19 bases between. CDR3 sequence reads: CASSDPGHPAYTF. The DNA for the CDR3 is TGTGCCAGCAGCGATCCGGGACACCCAGCATACACCTTC.